Listed below are T cell receptor beta chains from one sample, sequenced in a study of PD-1 blockade in classical Hodgkin lymphoma. The repertoire was sequenced with immunoSEQ multiplex PCR; TCRdb's copy has only in-frame clones and lacks some. The profile shows tens of thousands of clones, 65% to 70% of them singletons. The sequencing here drew on peripheral blood mononuclear cells (PBMCs), taken before the fourth cycle of nivolumab. All receptors come from a human donor with classical Hodgkin lymphoma. Both conserved end residues are part of each CDR3. Each record gives: V gene, clone size, J gene, D gene, CDR3 protein, CDR3 DNA. D genes are given only for firm matches. Part of the rows lack a size; the others show once, few, many or a class for expanded clones.

TRBV19	-	TRBJ2-1	-	CASSAVGGDNEQFF	TGTGCCAGTAGTGCCGTTGGGGGTGACAATGAGCAGTTCTTC
TRBV1	-	TRBJ2-5	-	CTSRTSPGLAAQETQYF	TGCACCAGCAGGACTAGCCCGGGACTAGCGGCACAAGAGACCCAGTACTTC
TRBV11-2	-	TRBJ2-1	-	CAWLKVGSYNEQFF	TGTGCATGGCTTAAAGTGGGCTCCTACAATGAGCAGTTCTTC
TRBV2	-	TRBJ2-5	-	CASSEGGSVLETQYF	TGTGCCAGCAGTGAAGGGGGTAGCGTGCTGGAGACCCAGTACTTC
TRBV15	-	TRBJ1-6	-	CATRDSFNSPLHF	TGTGCCACCAGGGACTCCTTTAATTCACCCCTCCACTTT
TRBV2	-	TRBJ2-2	-	CASSASSTGELFF	TGTGCCAGCAGTGCGAGTAGCACCGGGGAGCTGTTTTTT
TRBV9	once	TRBJ2-7	-	CASSVDGGVSEQYF	TGTGCCAGCAGCGTAGACGGGGGAGTAAGCGAGCAGTACTTC
TRBV7-6	few	TRBJ2-1	-	CASSPWTGYNEQFF	TGTGCCAGCAGCCCTTGGACCGGCTACAATGAGCAGTTCTTC
TRBV2	-	TRBJ1-5	-	CASSVTGFNQPQHF	TGTGCCAGCAGTGTCACCGGTTTTAATCAGCCCCAGCATTTT
TRBV7-8	-	TRBJ2-7	TRBD2	CASRRLLTSGESYEQYF	TGTGCCAGCAGGAGACTCCTAACTAGCGGGGAGTCCTACGAGCAGTACTTC
TRBV30	-	TRBJ2-7	TRBD2	CAWTTSGLGEQYF	TGTGCCTGGACGACTAGCGGTTTAGGCGAGCAGTACTTC
TRBV7-2	-	TRBJ1-3	TRBD1	CASSRDSSSGNTIYF	TGTGCCAGCAGCCGGGACAGTTCCTCTGGAAACACCATATATTTT
TRBV7-6	-	TRBJ1-2	-	CASSLGGYGYTF	TGTGCCAGCAGCTTAGGGGGTTATGGCTACACCTTC
TRBV18	-	TRBJ2-4	TRBD1	CASSTQGVGNIQYF	TGTGCCAGCTCTACGCAGGGGGTAGGAAACATTCAGTACTTC
TRBV15	few	TRBJ1-5	-	CATSRQGIGQPQHF	TGTGCCACCAGCAGACAGGGGATAGGGCAGCCCCAGCATTTT
TRBV6-1	-	TRBJ1-1	-	CATQLQTGTGTIF	TGTGCCACCCAATTACAGACTGGGACCGGGACTATCTTT
TRBV4-2	-	TRBJ1-5	-	CASSQGNNQPQHF	TGTGCCAGCAGCCAAGGTAATAATCAGCCCCAGCATTTT
TRBV29-1	-	TRBJ2-7	-	CSVVDTSYEQYF	TGCAGCGTTGTGGACACCTCCTACGAGCAGTACTTC
TRBV6-5	-	TRBJ1-6	-	CASSFARAYNSPLHF	TGTGCCAGCAGCTTCGCCAGGGCCTATAATTCACCCCTCCACTTT
TRBV19	-	TRBJ2-7	-	CASSIRFSYEQYF	TGTGCCAGTAGTATTCGTTTTTCCTACGAGCAGTACTTC
TRBV9	-	TRBJ1-4	TRBD1	CASSARGTAGQELFF	TGTGCCAGCAGCGCGCGAGGGACAGCCGGCCAAGAACTGTTTTTT
TRBV6-1	-	TRBJ1-5	-	CASSEWARGANQPQHF	TGTGCCAGCAGTGAATGGGCGCGGGGCGCTAACCAGCCCCAGCATTTT
TRBV6-1	-	TRBJ2-7	-	CASSVKDSWGAYEQYF	TGTGCCAGCAGTGTTAAAGACTCCTGGGGGGCCTACGAGCAGTACTTC
TRBV4-1	few	TRBJ2-3	-	CASSSLPASDTQYF	TGCGCCAGCAGCTCCCTACCGGCCTCTGATACGCAGTATTTT
TRBV6-5	-	TRBJ2-1	-	CASRPSPISYNEQFF	TGTGCCAGCAGACCCAGCCCTATCTCTTACAATGAGCAGTTCTTC
TRBV7-8	-	TRBJ1-6	-	CASHASGFNSPLHF	TGTGCCAGCCACGCGTCAGGGTTCAATTCACCCCTCCACTTT
TRBV4-3	-	TRBJ1-1	-	CASSQEPQGKTEAFF	TGCGCCAGCAGCCAAGAACCTCAGGGAAAGACTGAAGCTTTCTTT
TRBV6-5	-	TRBJ1-2	-	CASSYFAEGNYGYTF	TGTGCCAGCAGTTACTTCGCGGAGGGGAACTATGGCTACACCTTC
TRBV5-8	once	TRBJ1-5	-	CASSGGHAVLQPQHF	TGTGCCAGCAGCGGGGGACATGCCGTTCTTCAGCCCCAGCATTTT
TRBV6-6	-	TRBJ2-3	-	CASSYSSGVLTDTQYF	TGTGCCAGCAGTTACTCGAGTGGGGTCCTCACAGATACGCAGTATTTT
TRBV27	few	TRBJ2-7	-	CASSFQGLEQEQYF	TGTGCCAGCAGTTTTCAGGGGTTAGAGCAGGAGCAGTACTTC
TRBV28	-	TRBJ2-5	-	CASSFNSDETQYF	TGTGCCAGCAGTTTTAATAGCGACGAGACCCAGTACTTC
TRBV11-2	-	TRBJ2-7	TRBD2	CASSVRDGGIHEQYF	TGTGCCAGCAGCGTGCGGGACGGGGGGATCCACGAGCAGTACTTC
TRBV27	-	TRBJ2-5	TRBD1	CASSSRGGSRPETQYF	TGTGCCAGCAGTTCCCGAGGGGGCTCCCGCCCGGAGACCCAGTACTTC
TRBV28	few	TRBJ1-6	-	CASSFPTDLSSYNSPLHF	TGTGCCAGCAGTTTTCCGACAGACCTCAGCTCCTATAATTCACCCCTCCACTTT
TRBV7-9	medium-sized	TRBJ2-1	-	CASSFEGVGFF	TGTGCCAGCAGCTTCGAGGGAGTTGGGTTCTTC
TRBV7-8	-	TRBJ1-1	-	CASSLVPRDVTEAFF	TGTGCCAGCAGCTTAGTACCCCGGGATGTGACTGAAGCTTTCTTT
TRBV4-1	-	TRBJ2-7	TRBD2	CASSPFSSGEGSSYEQYF	TGCGCCAGCAGCCCTTTTAGCTCCGGGGAGGGTAGCTCCTACGAGCAGTACTTC
TRBV27	-	TRBJ2-3	-	CASSLSSPDTQYF	TGTGCCAGCAGTTTATCCAGCCCAGATACGCAGTATTTT
TRBV5-1	once	TRBJ2-3	TRBD1	CASAVTGDTDTQYF	TGCGCCAGCGCCGTCACAGGGGACACAGATACGCAGTATTTT
TRBV5-6	-	TRBJ1-2	-	CASYLEGSNYGYTF	TGTGCCAGCTACCTTGAGGGTAGTAACTATGGCTACACCTTC
TRBV19	medium-sized	TRBJ2-1	-	CASSIRPGNEQFF	TGTGCCAGTAGTATTCGTCCGGGGAATGAGCAGTTCTTC
TRBV11-2	-	TRBJ2-7	TRBD2	CASSPRTASGALSYEQYF	TGTGCCAGCAGCCCGAGAACCGCTAGCGGGGCACTCTCCTACGAGCAGTACTTC
TRBV28	once	TRBJ2-7	-	CASSQPDITGYEQYF	TGTGCCAGCAGCCAACCAGACATCACGGGCTACGAGCAGTACTTC
TRBV9	few	TRBJ1-6	-	CASSVGGDNSPLHF	TGTGCCAGCAGCGTAGGGGGAGATAATTCACCCCTCCACTTT
TRBV2	-	TRBJ2-7	TRBD1	CASSDQDRGNYEQYF	TGTGCCAGCAGCGACCAGGACAGGGGAAACTACGAGCAGTACTTC
TRBV6-1	-	TRBJ2-7	TRBD1	CASSEALGGTGTYEQYF	TGTGCCAGCAGTGAAGCTCTGGGCGGGACAGGGACCTACGAGCAGTACTTC
TRBV9	-	TRBJ2-5	TRBD1	CASSVAPLQGQETQYF	TGTGCCAGCAGCGTAGCCCCCTTACAGGGGCAAGAGACCCAGTACTTC
TRBV18	-	TRBJ2-3	-	CASSPLLESTDTQYF	TGTGCCAGCTCACCTTTACTGGAAAGCACAGATACGCAGTATTTT
TRBV9	-	TRBJ2-3	TRBD1	CASSVDLTGAQSTDTQYF	TGTGCCAGCAGCGTCGACCTTACAGGGGCCCAGAGCACAGATACGCAGTATTTT
TRBV2	-	TRBJ1-5	TRBD1	CASREQGVYQPQHF	TGTGCCAGCAGAGAACAGGGGGTGTATCAGCCCCAGCATTTT
TRBV6-7	-	TRBJ2-1	TRBD1	CASSYLRDRGYREQFF	TGTGCCAGCAGTTATCTCCGGGACAGGGGGTATCGTGAGCAGTTCTTC
TRBV4-3	-	TRBJ2-7	-	CASSQDRYGYEQYF	TGCGCCAGCAGCCAAGATCGTTACGGCTACGAGCAGTACTTC
TRBV5-6	few	TRBJ2-5	-	CASSLRGQETQYF	TGTGCCAGCAGCCTGCGGGGCCAAGAGACCCAGTACTTC
TRBV11-1	-	TRBJ1-1	TRBD1	CASSSDRVLNTEAFF	TGTGCCAGCAGCTCGGACAGGGTTCTAAACACTGAAGCTTTCTTT
TRBV5-6	-	TRBJ2-7	-	CASSFLFRVLHEQYF	TGTGCCAGCAGCTTCCTGTTTCGAGTCCTCCACGAGCAGTACTTC
TRBV5-6	-	TRBJ1-3	-	CASSLEGEGRTIYF	TGTGCCAGCAGCTTGGAAGGGGAGGGACGCACCATATATTTT
TRBV19	once	TRBJ2-7	-	CASSPGSGSYEQYF	TGTGCCAGTAGTCCGGGCAGTGGATCCTACGAGCAGTACTTC
TRBV6-5	few	TRBJ2-1	-	CASSRTGYNEQFF	TGTGCCAGCAGTCGAACAGGGTACAATGAGCAGTTCTTC